This T cell receptor (beta chain) was retrieved from a study of blood T cell repertoires in COVID-19. Across the study: The cDNA or gDNA used as material had been derived from T cells, B-cell-depleted T cells, or PBMCs.

Per the original methods: It was from reference gene primer amplification that nucleated cell counts were estimated. Sequenced by immunoSEQ multiplex PCR; TCRdb stores in-frame clones only, minus some. Clone size and the V and J calls come from that table; the DNA yielded D and trimming. The repertoire holds a few hundred thousand clones, with around 80% as singletons. The germline CDR1 and CDR2 sequences are SGHTA and FQGNSA. The ends were cut back, 1 base at V and 13 bases at J, with 14 bases in the middle. The CDR3 totals 13 residues. J is TRBJ2-1 and V is TRBV7-2; D possibly corresponds to TRBD1 (6 bases). Sequenced sample: peripheral blood. The TCR originated in a woman aged 30 to 39 with COVID-19, enrolled during active disease. CDR3 region: CASSLERQDPQFF. CDR3 bases: TGTGCCAGCAGCTTAGAGCGACAGGACCCTCAGTTCTTC.